Listed below are T cell receptor beta chains from one sample, sequenced in a study of shared clonotypes between healthy human individuals. Repertoires were generated with immunoSEQ multiplex PCR, while TCRdb's copy carries only in-frame clones and drops some. Of 950,000 to 1,300,000 clones in the sample, about three quarters were seen once. The specimen sequenced was memory CD4+ T cells sorted from blood. The receptors shown here come from a man aged 18 to 30 in good health. Both conserved end residues are part of each CDR3. A D gene is named only where the DNA matches it firmly. The size field is filled for only some rows; it gives once, few, many or a size class.

TRBJ2-6 | 17 | TRBV6-1 | - | - | TGTGCCAGCAGTGAAGCGTTAGGGCTTTCTGGGGCCAACGTCCTGACTTTC | CASSEALGLSGANVLTF
TRBJ1-5 | 15 | TRBV5-6 | - | - | TGTGCCAGCAGCCGAGGACCCCCTAGCAATCAGCCCCAGCATTTT | CASSRGPPSNQPQHF
TRBJ1-5 | 15 | TRBV5-6 | TRBD1 | few | TGTGCCAGCAGCAAGTCACAGGGGGCTTATCAGCCCCAGCATTTT | CASSKSQGAYQPQHF
TRBJ2-5 | 16 | TRBV6-5 | TRBD2 | once | TGTGCCAGCAGTTACTCGTCGGGACTAAGGCGAGAGACCCAGTACTTC | CASSYSSGLRRETQYF
TRBJ1-2 | 14 | TRBV5-4 | - | - | TGTGCCAGCAGCTACGGGGAAAGCAACTATGGCTACACCTTC | CASSYGESNYGYTF
TRBJ2-1 | 14 | TRBV2 | - | - | TGTGCCAGCATTCTTGGACCAACTGGCAATGAGCAGTTCTTC | CASILGPTGNEQFF
TRBJ2-7 | 14 | TRBV6-6 | - | - | TGTGCCAGCAGTTCCTCCGGGACGTCCTACGAGCAGTACTTC | CASSSSGTSYEQYF
TRBJ1-5 | 15 | TRBV6-6 | - | - | TGTGCCAGCAGTTACGGGACTGAGGGAACTCAGCCCCAGCATTTT | CASSYGTEGTQPQHF
TRBJ1-1 | 13 | TRBV18 | - | - | TGTGCCAGCTCACAGGGGGGGAACACTGAAGCTTTCTTT | CASSQGGNTEAFF
TRBJ2-4 | 15 | TRBV5-6 | - | - | TGTGCCAGCAGCGCCGGCAGCATCACGGGAAACATTCAGTACTTC | CASSAGSITGNIQYF
TRBJ2-5 | 11 | TRBV11-2 | - | - | TGTGCCAGCAGCCCCCAGGGGACCCAGTACTTC | CASSPQGTQYF
TRBJ2-3 | 17 | TRBV27 | - | - | TGTGCCAGCAGTCCCCGACGGACAGCAAGTCCCACGGATACGCAGTATTTT | CASSPRRTASPTDTQYF
TRBJ1-1 | 12 | TRBV6-5 | - | - | TGTGCCAGCAATCGGGGGCTCACTGAAGCTTTCTTT | CASNRGLTEAFF
TRBJ2-2 | 16 | TRBV5-5 | TRBD1 | once | TGTGCCAGCAGCCCGCAGACAGGGACGGGCACCGGGGAGCTGTTTTTT | CASSPQTGTGTGELFF
TRBJ2-5 | 17 | TRBV11-2 | - | - | TGTGCCAGCACCCATCTGGCGGGGGCGGGGAACCAAGAGACCCAGTACTTC | CASTHLAGAGNQETQYF
TRBJ2-2 | 16 | TRBV9 | - | - | TGTGCCAGCAAGGGAAGTATGTCCGCGAACACCGGGGAGCTGTTTTTT | CASKGSMSANTGELFF
TRBJ2-2 | 15 | TRBV9 | TRBD2 | - | TGTGCCAGCAGGCAGAGCGGGATGAACACCGGGGAGCTGTTTTTT | CASRQSGMNTGELFF
TRBJ1-2 | 14 | TRBV19 | - | - | TGTGCCAGTAGTGCGGGAGCTCCTAGCGGCGGCTACACCTTC | CASSAGAPSGGYTF
TRBJ2-5 | 17 | TRBV27 | TRBD2 | - | TGTGCCAGCAGTTTATCTCGCGGGAGAGGGATCCAAGAGACCCAGTACTTC | CASSLSRGRGIQETQYF
TRBJ1-4 | 17 | TRBV5-6 | - | - | TGTGCCAGCAGCTTTTTCTGGGAACCAGTTACGGAAGAAAAACTGTTTTTT | CASSFFWEPVTEEKLFF
TRBJ1-2 | 11 | TRBV5-6 | - | few | TGTGCCAGCAGCTCGGAGGGCTTTTGGACCTTC | CASSSEGFWTF
TRBJ2-7 | 15 | TRBV18 | - | - | TGTGCCAGCTCACCAAGGGCAGCGGAGACTCGCGAGCAGTACTTC | CASSPRAAETREQYF
TRBJ1-2 | 13 | TRBV14 | - | - | TGTGCCAGCAGCCAATGGGGGCACCTTGGCTACACCTTC | CASSQWGHLGYTF
TRBJ1-1 | 15 | TRBV5-4 | - | - | TGTGCCAGCAGCTTTTCCGGCAGGGGTAACACTGAAGCTTTCTTT | CASSFSGRGNTEAFF
TRBJ2-1 | 15 | TRBV6-1 | TRBD2 | - | TGTGCCAGCAGCCCGAGCGGGGGGAGTAAGATATGGCAGTTCTTC | CASSPSGGSKIWQFF
TRBJ2-5 | 16 | TRBV21-1 | - | - | TGTGCCAGCAGCGACGGGGAGGGACAGGGGGAAGAGACCCAGTACTTC | CASSDGEGQGEETQYF
TRBJ1-4 | 12 | TRBV11-2 | TRBD1 | - | TGTGCCAGCAGCACCGACAGGGGGAAACTGTTTTTT | CASSTDRGKLFF
TRBJ2-7 | 14 | TRBV7-9 | - | - | TGTGCCAGCAGCTTAGGTGGGGCAGCCTACGAGCAGTACTTC | CASSLGGAAYEQYF
TRBJ2-7 | 11 | TRBV19 | - | - | TGTGCCAGTACGGACGGGTACGAGCAGTACTTC | CASTDGYEQYF
TRBJ2-3 | 16 | TRBV5-4 | TRBD2 | once | TGTGCCAGCAGCTTGGTTCTAGCGGGGGGGGTAGATACGCAGTATTTT | CASSLVLAGGVDTQYF
TRBJ1-5 | 14 | TRBV15 | - | few | TGTGCCACCAGCAGAAAAAGTGACGGGCAGCCCCAGCATTTT | CATSRKSDGQPQHF
TRBJ2-3 | 14 | TRBV10-3 | - | - | TGTGCCATCAGTGAGTCGGCGGGCACAGATACGCAGTATTTT | CAISESAGTDTQYF
TRBJ2-2 | 14 | TRBV11-2 | - | - | TGTGCCAGCAGCTTATTATCGTCCGCCGGGGAGCTGTTTTTT | CASSLLSSAGELFF
TRBJ2-2 | 16 | TRBV5-1 | TRBD1 | once | TGCGCCAGCAGCGACCCGCAGGGGGCGGGAACCGGGGAGCTGTTTTTT | CASSDPQGAGTGELFF
TRBJ2-5 | 17 | TRBV12-5 | - | - | TGTGCTAGTGGTTTGGTACGACAGGCCGGCAGCCAAGAGACCCAGTACTTC | CASGLVRQAGSQETQYF
TRBJ1-2 | 16 | TRBV30 | - | many | TGTGCCGGGAGGGGCGGCAAGATCTATCCTTACTATGGCTACACCTTC | CAGRGGKIYPYYGYTF
TRBJ1-3 | 11 | TRBV5-1 | - | few | TGCGCCAGCAGCGGTGGAAACACCATATATTTT | CASSGGNTIYF
TRBJ2-1 | 17 | TRBV28 | - | - | TGTGCCAGCACCAACCCCCCGTCCCTAAGCTCCTACAATGAGCAGTTCTTC | CASTNPPSLSSYNEQFF
TRBJ2-5 | 17 | TRBV27 | TRBD2 | - | TGTGCCAGCAGTTTATCCTTTTTGGCGGGAGGGCGAGAGACCCAGTACTTC | CASSLSFLAGGRETQYF
TRBJ1-5 | 13 | TRBV6-1 | TRBD1 | - | TGTGCCACCAATCAGGGGGGGAATCAGCCCCAGCATTTT | CATNQGGNQPQHF
TRBJ1-5 | 14 | TRBV19 | - | - | TGTGCCAGTAGTATAGTTTGGGAGAATCAGCCCCAGCATTTT | CASSIVWENQPQHF
TRBJ1-4 | 19 | TRBV18 | TRBD1 | - | TGTGCCAGCTCGCATATGACAGGGGGCGGCTCGGCAACTAATGAAAAACTGTTTTTT | CASSHMTGGGSATNEKLFF
TRBJ2-7 | 12 | TRBV30 | TRBD2 | - | TGTGCCTGGAGGGGGCTAGCGGGGGAGCAGTACTTC | CAWRGLAGEQYF
TRBJ2-1 | 14 | TRBV27 | - | - | TGTGCCAGCAGTTTAGCCGGGTTACCCAATGAGCAGTTCTTC | CASSLAGLPNEQFF
TRBJ2-2 | 14 | TRBV30 | TRBD1 | - | TGTGCCAGTCTAGGGACAGGGAGAGGCGGGGAGCTGTTTTTT | CASLGTGRGGELFF
TRBJ2-3 | 16 | TRBV4-1 | TRBD2 | - | TGCGCCAGCAGCCAAGAGAAGCGGCTAGCGGTAGATACGCAGTATTTT | CASSQEKRLAVDTQYF
TRBJ1-4 | 11 | TRBV5-1 | - | - | TGCGCCAGCAGCCACAATGAAAAACTGTTTTTT | CASSHNEKLFF
TRBJ1-5 | 12 | TRBV28 | - | - | TGTGCCAGCAGTCTTACAAATCAGCCCCAGCATTTT | CASSLTNQPQHF